This entry describes one T cell receptor beta chain. This specimen comes from a study of blood T cell repertoires in COVID-19. Study summary: Acute and convalescent COVID-19 samples came from the United States, Italy and Spain. T cells, B-cell-depleted T cells, or PBMCs supplied cDNA or gDNA.

As processed by the authors: Estimates of nucleated cell counts were drawn from the amplification of reference gene primers. Here immunoSEQ multiplex PCR was the method, and the copy in TCRdb shows in-frame clones only, minus some. V, J and clone size are taken as reported in that table, and D and trimming were inferred from the DNA itself. This table has roughly 220,000 clones, 70% to 85% appearing once. This receptor was identified in a woman aged 40 to 50 who had recovered from COVID-19. Input material: peripheral blood.

The CDR3: CASSPLTGTMNTEAFF. CDR3 coding DNA: TGTGCCAGCAGCCCTCTGACAGGAACTATGAACACTGAAGCTTTCTTT. V is TRBV7-9 and J is TRBJ1-1; D might be TRBD1 (6 bases). The CDR3 is 16 residues long. CDR1 and CDR2 from the germline V gene are SEHNR and FQNEAQ (reference sequence). V was clipped by 5 bases and J by 0 bases, with 16 bases between them.